This T cell receptor (beta chain) was captured in a study of T cell changes during pregnancy in multiple sclerosis. CDR3 size: 15 residues. Germline V CDR1 and CDR2: SGHTA, FQGNSA. The ends lost 1 base at V and 5 bases at J; junction bases unmatched: 6. Profiling relied on immunoSEQ multiplex PCR, and the TCRdb table lists in-frame clones only, not all of them. This sample has 70,000 to 95,000 clones; over 75% occur once, and the top ten carry approximately 2%. This chain joins TRBV7-2 and TRBJ2-7; 9 bases are shared with TRBD2. The sequence was obtained from a female donor with multiple sclerosis, enrolled in a pregnancy study. The sequencing used peripheral blood, collected before pregnancy. The CDR3 region has the DNA TGTGCCAGCAGCTTAGTGTGGGCGGGGGGGCACGAGCAGTACTTC. It encodes CASSLVWAGGHEQYF.